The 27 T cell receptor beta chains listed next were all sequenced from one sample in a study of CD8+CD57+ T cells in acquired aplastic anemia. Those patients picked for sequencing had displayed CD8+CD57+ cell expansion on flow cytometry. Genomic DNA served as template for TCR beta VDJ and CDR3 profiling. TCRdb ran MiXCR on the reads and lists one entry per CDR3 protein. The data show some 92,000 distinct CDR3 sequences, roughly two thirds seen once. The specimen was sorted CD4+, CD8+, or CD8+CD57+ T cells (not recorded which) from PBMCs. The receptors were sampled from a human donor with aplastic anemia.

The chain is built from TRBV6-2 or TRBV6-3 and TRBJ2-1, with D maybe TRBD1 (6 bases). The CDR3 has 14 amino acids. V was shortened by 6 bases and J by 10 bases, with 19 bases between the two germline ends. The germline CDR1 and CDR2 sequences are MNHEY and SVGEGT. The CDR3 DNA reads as TGTGCCAGCAGCTACAGGGCGAGCTCCTACGAGCAGTTCTTC. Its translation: CASSYRASSYEQFF.

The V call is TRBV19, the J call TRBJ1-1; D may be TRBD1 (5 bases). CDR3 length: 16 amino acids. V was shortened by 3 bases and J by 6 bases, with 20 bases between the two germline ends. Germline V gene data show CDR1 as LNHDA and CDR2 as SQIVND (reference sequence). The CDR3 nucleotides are TGTGCCAGTAGTATTGGCGTTCGTTTGTGGGGGTCTGAAGCTTTCTTT. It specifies CASSIGVRLWGSEAFF.

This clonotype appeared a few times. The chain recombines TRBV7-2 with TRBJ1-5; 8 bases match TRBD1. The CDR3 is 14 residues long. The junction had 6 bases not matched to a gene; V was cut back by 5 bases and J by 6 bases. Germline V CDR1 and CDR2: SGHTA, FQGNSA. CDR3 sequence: CASSKDRVSQPQHF. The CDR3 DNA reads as TGTGCCAGCAGCAAGGACAGGGTATCTCAGCCCCAGCATTTT.

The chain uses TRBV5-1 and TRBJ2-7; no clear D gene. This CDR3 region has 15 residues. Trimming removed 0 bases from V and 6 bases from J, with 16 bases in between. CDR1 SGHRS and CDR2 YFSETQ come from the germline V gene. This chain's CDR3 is CASSLAGWLSGEQYF. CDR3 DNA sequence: TGCGCCAGCAGCTTGGCCGGGTGGCTTAGTGGCGAGCAGTACTTC.

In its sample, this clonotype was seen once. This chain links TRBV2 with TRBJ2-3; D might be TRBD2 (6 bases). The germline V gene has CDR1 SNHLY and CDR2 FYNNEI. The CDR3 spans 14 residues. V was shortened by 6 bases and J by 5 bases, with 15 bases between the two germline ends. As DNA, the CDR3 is TGTGCCAGCAGCGCGGGGAGGCCGGTAGATACGCAGTATTTT. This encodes CASSAGRPVDTQYF.

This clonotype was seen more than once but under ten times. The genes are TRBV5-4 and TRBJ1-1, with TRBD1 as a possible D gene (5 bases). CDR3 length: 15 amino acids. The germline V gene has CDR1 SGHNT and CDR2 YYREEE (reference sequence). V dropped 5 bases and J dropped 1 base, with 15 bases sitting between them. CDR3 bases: TGTGCCAGCAGGCATGGTGGGGGGAAGAACACTGAAGCTTTCTTT. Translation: CASRHGGGKNTEAFF.

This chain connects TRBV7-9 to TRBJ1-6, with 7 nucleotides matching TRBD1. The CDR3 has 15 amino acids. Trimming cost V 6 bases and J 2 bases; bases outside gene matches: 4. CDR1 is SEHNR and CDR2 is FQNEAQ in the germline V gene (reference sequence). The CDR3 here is CASSPTGAYNSPLHF. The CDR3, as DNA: TGTGCCAGCAGTCCCACAGGGGCCTATAATTCACCCCTCCACTTT.

Here the CDR3 reads CATAVAANTGELFF. The CDR3 DNA follows: TGTGCCACCGCTGTAGCAGCGAACACCGGGGAGCTGTTTTTT. The chain couples TRBV24-1 to TRBJ2-2; D unclear. Trimming shortened V by 9 bases and J by 0 bases, and 10 bases separated the two germline ends. This CDR3 contains 14 residues. Per the germline V gene, CDR1 is KGHDR and CDR2 is SFDVKD.

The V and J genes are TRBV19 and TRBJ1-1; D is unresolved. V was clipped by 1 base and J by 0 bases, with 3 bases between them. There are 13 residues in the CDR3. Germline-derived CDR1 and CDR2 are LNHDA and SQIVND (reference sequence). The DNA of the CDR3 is TGTGCCAGTAGTATAGTTATGAACACTGAAGCTTTCTTT. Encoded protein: CASSIVMNTEAFF.

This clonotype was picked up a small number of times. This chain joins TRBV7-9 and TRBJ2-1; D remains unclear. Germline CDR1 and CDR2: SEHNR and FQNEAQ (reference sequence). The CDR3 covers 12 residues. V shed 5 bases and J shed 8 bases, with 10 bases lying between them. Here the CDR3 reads CASSPRLDEQFF. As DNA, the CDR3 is TGTGCCAGCAGCCCTAGGTTGGATGAGCAGTTCTTC.

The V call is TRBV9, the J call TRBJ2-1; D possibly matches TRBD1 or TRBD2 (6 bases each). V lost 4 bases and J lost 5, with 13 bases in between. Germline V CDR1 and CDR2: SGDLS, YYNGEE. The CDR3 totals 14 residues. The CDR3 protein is CASSPRGQNNEQFF. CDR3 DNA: TGTGCCAGCAGCCCCCGGGGGCAGAACAATGAGCAGTTCTTC.

CDR3 in amino acids: CASIPGGNTEAFF. In DNA, the CDR3 is TGCGCCAGCATCCCTGGGGGGAACACTGAAGCTTTCTTT. V gene TRBV5-1 combines with J gene TRBJ1-1, with D possibly matching TRBD1 (5 bases). Deletions cut 6 bases from V and 1 base from J, with 10 bases between. CDR1 and CDR2 (germline): SGHRS, YFSETQ. This CDR3 has 13 residues.

CDR3 sequence reads: CSARGSIGNQPQHF. The CDR3, as DNA: TGCAGTGCTAGAGGATCCATCGGCAATCAGCCCCAGCATTTT. This chain links TRBV20-1 with TRBJ1-5; D remains ambiguous. Germline CDR1 and CDR2: DFQATT and SNEGSKA (reference sequence). V shed 1 base and J shed 2 bases, with 9 bases lying between them. This CDR3 spans 14 amino acids.

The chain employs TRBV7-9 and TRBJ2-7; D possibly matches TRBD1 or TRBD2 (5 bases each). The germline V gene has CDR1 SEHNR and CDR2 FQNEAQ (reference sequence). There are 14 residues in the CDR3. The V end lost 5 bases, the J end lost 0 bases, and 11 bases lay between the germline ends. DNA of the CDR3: TGTGCCAGCAGCACCCGGGACGGCTCCTACGAGCAGTACTTC. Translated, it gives CASSTRDGSYEQYF.

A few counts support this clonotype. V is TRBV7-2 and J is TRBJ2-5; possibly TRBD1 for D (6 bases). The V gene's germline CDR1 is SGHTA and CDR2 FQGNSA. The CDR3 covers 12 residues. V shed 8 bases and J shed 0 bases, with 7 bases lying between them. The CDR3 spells CASRTDQETQYF. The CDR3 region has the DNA TGTGCCAGCCGGACAGACCAAGAGACCCAGTACTTC.

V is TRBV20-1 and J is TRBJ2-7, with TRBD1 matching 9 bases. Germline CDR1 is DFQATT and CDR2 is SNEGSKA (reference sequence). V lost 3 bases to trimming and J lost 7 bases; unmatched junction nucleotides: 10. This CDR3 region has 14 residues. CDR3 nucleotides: TGCAGTGCTAGGCCACAGGGGGCTATAAGGGAGCAGTACTTC. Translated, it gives CSARPQGAIREQYF.

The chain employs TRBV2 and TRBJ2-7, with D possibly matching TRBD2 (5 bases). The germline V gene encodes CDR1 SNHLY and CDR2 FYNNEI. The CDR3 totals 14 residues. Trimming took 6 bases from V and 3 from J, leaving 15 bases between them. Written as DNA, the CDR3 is TGTGCCAGCAGCCCCACTAGGCCGGGCTACGAGCAGTACTTC. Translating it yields CASSPTRPGYEQYF.

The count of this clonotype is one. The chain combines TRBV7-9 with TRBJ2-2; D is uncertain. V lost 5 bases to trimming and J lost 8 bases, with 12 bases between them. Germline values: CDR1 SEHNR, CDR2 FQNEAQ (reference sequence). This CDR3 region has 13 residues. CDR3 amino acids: CASSPHSMGELFF. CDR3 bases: TGTGCCAGCAGCCCCCATTCAATGGGGGAGCTGTTTTTT.

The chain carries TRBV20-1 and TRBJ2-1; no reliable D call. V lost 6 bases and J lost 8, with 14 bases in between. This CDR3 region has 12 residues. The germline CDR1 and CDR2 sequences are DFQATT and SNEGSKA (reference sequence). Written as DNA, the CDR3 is TGCAGTGCCCCCCGGAACGCGCATGAGCAGTTCTTC. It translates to CSAPRNAHEQFF.

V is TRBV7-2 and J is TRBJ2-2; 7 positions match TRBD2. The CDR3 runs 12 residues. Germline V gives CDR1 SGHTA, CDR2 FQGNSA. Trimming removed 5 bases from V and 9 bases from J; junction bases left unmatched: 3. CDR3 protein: CASSVGGRELFF. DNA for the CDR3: TGTGCCAGCAGCGTGGGAGGGAGGGAGCTGTTTTTT.

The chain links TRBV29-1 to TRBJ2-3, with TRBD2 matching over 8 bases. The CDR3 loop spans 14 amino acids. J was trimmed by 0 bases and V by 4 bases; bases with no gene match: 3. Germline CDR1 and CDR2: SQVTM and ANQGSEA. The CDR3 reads CSVVLAASTDTQYF. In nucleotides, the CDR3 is TGCAGCGTTGTACTAGCGGCTAGCACAGATACGCAGTATTTT.

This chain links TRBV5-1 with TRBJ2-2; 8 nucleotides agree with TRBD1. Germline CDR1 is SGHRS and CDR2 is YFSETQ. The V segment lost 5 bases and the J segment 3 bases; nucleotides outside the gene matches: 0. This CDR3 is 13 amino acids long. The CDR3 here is CASRDRDTGELFF. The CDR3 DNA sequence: TGCGCCAGCAGGGACAGGGACACCGGGGAGCTGTTTTTT.

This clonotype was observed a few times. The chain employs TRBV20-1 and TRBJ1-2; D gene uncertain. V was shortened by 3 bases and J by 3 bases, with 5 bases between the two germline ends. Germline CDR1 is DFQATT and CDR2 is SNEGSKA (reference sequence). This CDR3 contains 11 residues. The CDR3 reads CSAREYYGYTF. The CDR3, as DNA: TGCAGTGCTAGGGAGTACTATGGCTACACCTTC.

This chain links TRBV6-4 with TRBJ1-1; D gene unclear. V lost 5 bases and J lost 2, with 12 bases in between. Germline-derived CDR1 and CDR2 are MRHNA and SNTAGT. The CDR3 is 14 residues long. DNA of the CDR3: TGTGCCAGCAGTTACGGCGGCGGTAACACTGAAGCTTTCTTT. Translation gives CASSYGGGNTEAFF.

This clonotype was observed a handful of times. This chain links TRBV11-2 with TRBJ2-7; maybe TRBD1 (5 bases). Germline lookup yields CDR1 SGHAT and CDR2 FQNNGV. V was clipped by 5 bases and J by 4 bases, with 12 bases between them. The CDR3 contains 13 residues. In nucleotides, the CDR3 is TGTGCCAGCAGCCTCGGCAGGGTGTACGAGCAGTACTTC. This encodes CASSLGRVYEQYF.

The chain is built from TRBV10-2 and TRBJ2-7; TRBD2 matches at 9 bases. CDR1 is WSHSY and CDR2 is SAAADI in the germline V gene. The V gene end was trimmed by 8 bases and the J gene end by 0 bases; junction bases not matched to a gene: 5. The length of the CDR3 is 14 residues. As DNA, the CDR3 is TGCGCCAGCCAAGATAGCGGGAGCTCCTACGAGCAGTACTTC. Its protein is CASQDSGSSYEQYF.

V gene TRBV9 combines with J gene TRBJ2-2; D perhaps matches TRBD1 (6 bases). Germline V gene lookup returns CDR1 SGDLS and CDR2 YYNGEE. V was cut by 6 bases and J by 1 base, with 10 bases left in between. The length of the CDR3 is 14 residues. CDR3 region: CASTTTGNTGELFF. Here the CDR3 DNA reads TGTGCCAGCACCACGACAGGGAACACCGGGGAGCTGTTTTTT.